Described below is a single T cell receptor beta chain sequence and its context. Its antigen remains unidentified. CDR3 length: 13 residues. Germline V gene sequence: CDR1 SGHAT, CDR2 FQDESV (reference sequence). Trimming pared 5 bases from V and 8 bases from J, leaving 13 bases between. Blood CD8+ and CD4+ T cells underwent high-throughput TCR beta sequencing. Negative isolation was applied to CD8+ and CD4+ T cells, and FACS enrichment was applied to TEMRA cells. The sample comes from a study of CD8 T cells in Susac syndrome. Broader study findings: It was acknowledged by the study that relatively few individuals were included in its TCR sequencing and HLA analysis.

Random hexamers primed reverse transcription of roughly 0.5 to 1 ug RNA. Amplification of TCR beta CDR3 by immunoSEQ multiplex PCR spanned 54 Vbeta and 13 Jbeta. One entry per CDR3 protein results from TCRdb running MiXCR on the immunoSEQ multiplex PCR reads. Altogether 150,000 to 200,000 distinct CDR3 sequences are present, 85% to 95% being singletons, with the ten largest covering approximately 0.14%. This clonotype was sampled from a human donor in good health. The specimen was CD4+ T cells from PBMCs. The V call is TRBV11-1, the J call TRBJ2-4, with D possibly being TRBD1 (6 bases). The CDR3 region is CASSLRTADIQYF. For the CDR3, the DNA is TGTGCCAGCAGCCTTCGGACAGCCGACATTCAGTACTTC.